The present T cell receptor (beta chain) was sequenced within a study of blood T cell repertoires in COVID-19. The table lists this clone with a count of one. CDR3 length: 12 residues. Sequencing used immunoSEQ multiplex PCR; TCRdb keeps in-frame clones, though not all of them. The sample holds 150,000 to 200,000 clones; around 85% are singletons and the top ten take around 4.6%. Sequences were obtained from peripheral blood. The clonotype comes from a human donor in a cohort sampled during active COVID-19. This chain links TRBV12-1 with TRBJ2-1; whether TRBD2, the table's D call, matches the DNA was not checked. TRBV12-1 is a documented pseudogene. CDR3 nucleotides: TGTGCCAGCAGCTTTTACCGGGGGGACCAGTTCTTC. Translation: CASSFYRGDQFF.